The entry that follows covers one T cell receptor beta chain sequence. Its antigen is unidentified. Gene names refer to mouse genes. The observed sequence ends 1 residue before the CDR3 terminus, with the missing tail filled in from the germline J gene. Regarding time point: mouse harvest day 14 after allogeneic transplant. Tail vein injection delivered 10^7 T-cell-depleted bone marrow cells and 10^6 splenic CD5+ T cells. Mice had MHC-mismatched B6 into BALB/c GVHD, sampled day 7 or 14. Trimming removed 4 bases at V and 1 base at J, with 5 bases between. The germline V gene encodes CDR1 KGHPV and CDR2 FQNQEV (reference sequence). The CDR3 loop spans 13 amino acids. The data were taken from a study of tissue T cells after allogeneic stem cell transplantation. Overall study results and limits: The patient cohort was small and clinically heterogeneous, with limited sampling depth. Few T cell clones were shared across patients, but motif clusters showed tissue-specific shared signatures. Anatomically similar tissues had similar TCR repertoires within each patient.

The table came from immunoSEQ multiplex PCR; TCRdb's copy has only in-frame clones and leaves some out. The sample gives 7,500 to 8,500 clones, roughly a third of which show up once; about 3.1% is in the top ten. This sequence was found in a female BALB/c mouse given C57BL/6 T cells with graft-versus-host disease after an allogeneic hematopoietic cell transplant. The V call is TRBV26, the J call TRBJ1-3; the D is unclear. Material: skin. The DNA read from the CDR3 is TGTGCCAGCAGTCAGGGATCTGGAAATACGCTCTAT. Translation: CASSQGSGNTLY. The full CDR3 reads CASSQGSGNTLYF.